The 20 T cell receptor beta chains below all came from one sample that was sequenced in a study of TIL therapy for anti-PD-1-resistant metastatic lung cancer. The immunoSEQ assay was v3. Produced via immunoSEQ multiplex PCR; TCRdb's table is partial and in-frame only. The sample includes 20,000 to 30,000 clones, 60% to 80% of them seen just once. The sample's time point: pre-treatment sample, taken before nivolumab and TIL therapy. Pleural nodules or supraclavicular lymph nodes made up most of the excised metastases sampled. Sequencing was performed on tumor tissue, taken at baseline. These receptors were collected from a woman between 30 and 85 years old with non-small cell lung cancer.

This clone has a count of ten or more. The chain is built from TRBV27 and TRBJ2-7, with 11 bases that match TRBD1. The J segment lost 0 bases and the V segment lost 0 bases, leaving 7 bases of the junction unmatched. Germline V gene lookup returns CDR1 MNHEY and CDR2 SMNVEV (reference sequence). The CDR3 is made up of 18 amino acids. CDR3 nucleotide sequence: TGTGCCAGCAGTTTATCTTCCCCCGGGACAGGGGGCTCCTACGAGCAGTACTTC. Its translation: CASSLSSPGTGGSYEQYF.

The genes are TRBV19 and TRBJ2-7; perhaps TRBD2 as D (6 bases). The CDR3 spans 14 residues. The ends were cut back, 3 bases at V and 0 bases at J, with 9 bases in the middle. Germline V lookup: CDR1 LNHDA, CDR2 SQIVND (reference sequence). The DNA for the CDR3 is TGTGCCAGTAGTATTATCGGGAGCTCCTACGAGCAGTACTTC. This sequence encodes CASSIIGSSYEQYF.

The chain joins TRBV5-6 to TRBJ1-2; D unclear. CDR1 is SGHDT, CDR2 YYEEEE, per germline. CDR3 length: 13 residues. V dropped 5 bases and J dropped 5 bases, with 13 bases sitting between them. The CDR3 protein is CASSPGREYGYTF. The DNA of the CDR3 is TGTGCCAGCAGTCCTGGACGGGAATATGGCTACACCTTC.

V usage is TRBV27 and J usage is TRBJ2-5; tentative D call: TRBD1 (6 bases). V gave up 4 bases and J gave up 2 bases, with 11 bases separating them. The CDR3 totals 14 residues. CDR1 MNHEY and CDR2 SMNVEV come from the germline V gene (reference sequence). The CDR3 nucleotides read TGTGCCAGCAGTTCCACAGGGTATCAAGAGACCCAGTACTTC. Protein product: CASSSTGYQETQYF.

CDR3 in amino acids: CATTMAPYNEQFF. Written as DNA, the CDR3 is TGTGCCACCACGATGGCTCCCTACAATGAGCAGTTCTTC. The genes are TRBV19 and TRBJ2-1, with D uncertain. CDR1 and CDR2 from the germline V gene are LNHDA and SQIVND (reference sequence). The CDR3 is 13 residues long. V lost 10 bases and J lost 2, with 12 bases in between.

The table lists this clone with a few counts. The V call is TRBV11-2, the J call TRBJ2-1, with 10 nucleotides matching TRBD2. Germline CDR1 is SGHAT and CDR2 is FQNNGV. After removal of 3 bases from V and 5 bases from J, the junction contained 7 bases not matched to a gene. The CDR3 loop spans 16 amino acids. As DNA, the CDR3 is TGTGCCAGCAGCTTCCGAGCGGGAGGGACAGACAATGAGCAGTTCTTC. Amino acids: CASSFRAGGTDNEQFF.

The V and J genes are TRBV27 and TRBJ2-5; D is undetermined. Trimming removed 2 bases from V and 0 bases from J, with 13 bases in between. Germline loops: CDR1 MNHEY, CDR2 SMNVEV (reference sequence). The CDR3 sequence is 16 residues long. The CDR3 region is CASSLLGSGDQETQYF. The CDR3 DNA follows: TGTGCCAGCAGTTTACTCGGTTCTGGGGACCAAGAGACCCAGTACTTC.

The V gene is TRBV30, the J gene TRBJ2-2, with TRBD2 matching over 9 bases. The length of the CDR3 is 19 residues. The V and J ends lost 0 bases and 6 bases, in that order; junction bases with no gene match: 17. Germline V gene sequence: CDR1 GTSNPN, CDR2 SVGIG (reference sequence). The CDR3 region has the DNA TGTGCCTGGAGTGTACGGATTAGCGGGAGACCCAAACAGGCCGGGGAGCTGTTTTTT. This sequence encodes CAWSVRISGRPKQAGELFF.

This clone appeared a few times. The chain couples TRBV30 to TRBJ1-2; D gene ambiguous. The CDR3 length is 12 residues. Per the germline V gene, CDR1 is GTSNPN and CDR2 is SVGIG (reference sequence). Deletions cut 5 bases from V and 7 bases from J, with 14 bases between. For the CDR3, the DNA is TGTGCCTGGTCGGGTCGGCATGGTGGCTACACCTTC. This gives the protein CAWSGRHGGYTF.

This chain joins TRBV27 and TRBJ2-2; weak D call: TRBD2 (6 bases). CDR3 length: 15 amino acids. Germline CDR1 reads MNHEY; CDR2 reads SMNVEV (reference sequence). Between the trimmed V and J ends, which lost 2 bases and 2 bases, there was a span of 9 bases. Written as DNA, the CDR3 is TGTGCCAGCAGTTTACGGGGGAGTAACACCGGGGAGCTGTTTTTT. This encodes CASSLRGSNTGELFF.

The V gene is TRBV2, the J gene TRBJ2-2, with 9 bases identical to TRBD1. The CDR3 totals 15 residues. After removal of 6 bases from V and 3 bases from J, the junction contained 5 bases not matched to a gene. Germline V CDR1 and CDR2: SNHLY, FYNNEI. CDR3 DNA: TGTGCCAGCAGAGGGGGACAGGGCGACACCGGGGAGCTGTTTTTT. Residues: CASRGGQGDTGELFF.

The gene calls are TRBV20-1 and TRBJ2-7; unclear D gene. This CDR3 region has 11 residues. Trimming cost V 3 bases and J 2 bases, with 5 bases left between them. Germline CDR1 is DFQATT and CDR2 is SNEGSKA (reference sequence). The CDR3 sequence: CSASGAYEQYF. Written as DNA, the CDR3 is TGCAGTGCTAGTGGGGCCTACGAGCAGTACTTC.

The chain links TRBV30 to TRBJ1-5; TRBD1 matches 8 bases. The CDR3 is made up of 14 amino acids. Germline V gives CDR1 GTSNPN, CDR2 SVGIG (reference sequence). With 2 bases clipped from V and 5 bases from J, the junction kept 5 bases outside the gene matches. CDR3 nucleotide sequence: TGTGCCTGGAGTATGGACAGGGAGGATCAGCCCCAGCATTTT. Translation: CAWSMDREDQPQHF. Combining the CDR3 with reference TRBV30 and TRBJ1-5 gives the whole variable domain SQTIHQWPATLVQPVGSPLSLECTVEGTSNPNLYWYRQAAGRGLQLLFYSVGIGQISSEVPQNLSASRPQDRQFILSSKKLLLSDSGFYLCAWSMDREDQPQHFGDGTRLSIL.

The chain has TRBV7-8 and TRBJ2-7; D tentatively reads TRBD1 or TRBD2 (5 bases each). This CDR3 comprises 15 residues. V gave up 0 bases and J gave up 3 bases, with 12 bases separating them. Germline CDR1 reads SGHVS; CDR2 reads FQNEAQ. This CDR3 is CASSLAAGGNYEQYF. The CDR3 nucleotides are TGTGCCAGCAGCTTAGCGGCTGGGGGAAACTACGAGCAGTACTTC.

This chain connects TRBV10-2 to TRBJ1-4; D is unresolved. Per germline, CDR1 WSHSY and CDR2 SAAADI. V lost 0 bases and J 0 bases, leaving 8 bases between the germline ends. This CDR3 has 16 amino acids. CDR3 DNA sequence: TGCGCCAGCAGTGAGTCTGGCAGGACAACTAATGAAAAACTGTTTTTT. This codes for CASSESGRTTNEKLFF.

This clone was counted once. The chain employs TRBV9 and TRBJ2-3, with unresolved D. The V end lost 0 bases, the J end lost 2 bases, and 10 bases lay between the germline ends. From germline, CDR1 is SGDLS and CDR2 YYNGEE. There are 15 residues in the CDR3. In DNA, the CDR3 is TGTGCCAGCAGCGTAGGGCAGCGCCCCACAGATACGCAGTATTTT. Translated, it gives CASSVGQRPTDTQYF.

The CDR3 reads CASSPDGRGRTEAFF. CDR3 coding DNA: TGTGCCAGCAGCCCCGACGGCAGGGGGCGCACTGAAGCTTTCTTT. The V and J genes are TRBV7-8 and TRBJ1-1; TRBD1 matches 8 bases. This CDR3 has 15 amino acids. J lost 4 bases, V lost 5 bases, and 9 bases had no gene match. Germline loops: CDR1 SGHVS, CDR2 FQNEAQ.

The V call is TRBV6-6, the J call TRBJ1-1; the match to TRBD1 covers 7 bases. The CDR3 totals 15 residues. From germline, CDR1 is MNHNY and CDR2 SVGAGI (reference sequence). J lost 1 base, V lost 5 bases, and 7 bases had no gene match. The CDR3 loop reads CASSTRQGPNTEAFF. In DNA form, the CDR3 reads TGTGCCAGCAGTACACGACAGGGCCCGAACACTGAAGCTTTCTTT.

This clone showed up just a few times. V and J are TRBV6-5 and TRBJ2-5, with a possible D match to TRBD2 (6 bases). Per the germline V gene, CDR1 is MNHEY and CDR2 is SVGAGI. The CDR3 covers 11 residues. The CDR3 DNA sequence: TGTGGTAGCGGCGTACAAGAGACCCAGTACTTC. It yields the protein CGSGVQETQYF.

The J gene is TRBJ2-7, the V gene TRBV11-2; 10 positions match TRBD1. The germline V gene encodes CDR1 SGHAT and CDR2 FQNNGV. The CDR3 sequence is 14 residues long. V lost 1 base to trimming and J lost 6 bases; unmatched junction nucleotides: 3. CDR3 DNA: TGTGCCAGCAGCTTAGGACAGGGGGCCGGCGAGCAGTACTTC. Translation gives CASSLGQGAGEQYF.